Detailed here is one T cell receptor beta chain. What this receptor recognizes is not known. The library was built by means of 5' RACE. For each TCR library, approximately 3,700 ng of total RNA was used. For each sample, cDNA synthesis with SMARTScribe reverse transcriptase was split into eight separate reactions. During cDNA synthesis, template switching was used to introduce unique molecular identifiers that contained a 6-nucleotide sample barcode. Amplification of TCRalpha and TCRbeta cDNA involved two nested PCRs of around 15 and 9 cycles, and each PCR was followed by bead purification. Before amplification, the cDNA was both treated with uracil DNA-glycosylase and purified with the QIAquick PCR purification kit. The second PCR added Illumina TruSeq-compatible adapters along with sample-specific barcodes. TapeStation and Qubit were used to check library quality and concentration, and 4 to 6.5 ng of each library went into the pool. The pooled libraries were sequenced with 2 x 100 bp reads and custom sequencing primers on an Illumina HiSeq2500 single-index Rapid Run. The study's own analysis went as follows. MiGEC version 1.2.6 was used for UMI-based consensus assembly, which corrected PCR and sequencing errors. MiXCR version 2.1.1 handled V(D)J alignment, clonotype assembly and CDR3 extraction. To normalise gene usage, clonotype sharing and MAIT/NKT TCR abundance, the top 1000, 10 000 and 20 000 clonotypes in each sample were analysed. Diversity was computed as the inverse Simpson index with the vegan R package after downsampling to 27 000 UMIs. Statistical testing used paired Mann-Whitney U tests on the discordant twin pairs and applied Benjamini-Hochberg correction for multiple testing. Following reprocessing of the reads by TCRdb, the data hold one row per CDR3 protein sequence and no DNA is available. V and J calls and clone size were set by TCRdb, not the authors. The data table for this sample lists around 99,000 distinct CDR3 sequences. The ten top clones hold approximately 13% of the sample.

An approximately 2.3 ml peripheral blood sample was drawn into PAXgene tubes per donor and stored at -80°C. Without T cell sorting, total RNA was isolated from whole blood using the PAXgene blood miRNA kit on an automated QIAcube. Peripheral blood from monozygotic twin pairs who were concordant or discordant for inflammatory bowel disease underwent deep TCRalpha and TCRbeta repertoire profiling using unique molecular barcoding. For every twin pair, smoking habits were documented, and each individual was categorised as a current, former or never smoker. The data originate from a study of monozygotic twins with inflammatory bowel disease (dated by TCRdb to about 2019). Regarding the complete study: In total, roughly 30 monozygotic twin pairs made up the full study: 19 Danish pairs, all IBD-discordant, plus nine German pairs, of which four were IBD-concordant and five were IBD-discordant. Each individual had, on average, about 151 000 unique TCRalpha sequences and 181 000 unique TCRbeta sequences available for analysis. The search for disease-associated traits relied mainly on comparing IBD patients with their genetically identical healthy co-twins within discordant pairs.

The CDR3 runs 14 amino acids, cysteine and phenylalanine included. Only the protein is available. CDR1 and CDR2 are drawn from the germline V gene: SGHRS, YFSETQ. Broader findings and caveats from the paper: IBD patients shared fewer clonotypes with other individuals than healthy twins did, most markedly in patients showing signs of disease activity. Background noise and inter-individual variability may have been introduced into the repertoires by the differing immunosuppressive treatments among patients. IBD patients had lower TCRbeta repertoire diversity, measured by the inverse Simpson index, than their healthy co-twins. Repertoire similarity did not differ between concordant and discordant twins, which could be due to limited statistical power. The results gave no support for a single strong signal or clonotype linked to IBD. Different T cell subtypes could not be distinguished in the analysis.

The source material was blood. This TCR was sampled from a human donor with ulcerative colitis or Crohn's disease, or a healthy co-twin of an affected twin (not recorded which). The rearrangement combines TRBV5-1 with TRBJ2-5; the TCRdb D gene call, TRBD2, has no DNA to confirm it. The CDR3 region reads CASPGLAGQETQYF.